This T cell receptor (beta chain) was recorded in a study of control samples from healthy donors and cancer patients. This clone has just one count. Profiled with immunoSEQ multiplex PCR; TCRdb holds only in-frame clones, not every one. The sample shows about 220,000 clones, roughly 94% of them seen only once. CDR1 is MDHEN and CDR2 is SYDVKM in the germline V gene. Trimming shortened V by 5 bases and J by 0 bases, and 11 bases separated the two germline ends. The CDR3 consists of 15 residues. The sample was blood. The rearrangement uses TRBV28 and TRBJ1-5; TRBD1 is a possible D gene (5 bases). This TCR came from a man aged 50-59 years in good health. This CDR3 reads CASSVTERSNQPQHF. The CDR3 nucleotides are TGTGCCAGCAGTGTGACAGAACGTAGCAATCAGCCCCAGCATTTT.